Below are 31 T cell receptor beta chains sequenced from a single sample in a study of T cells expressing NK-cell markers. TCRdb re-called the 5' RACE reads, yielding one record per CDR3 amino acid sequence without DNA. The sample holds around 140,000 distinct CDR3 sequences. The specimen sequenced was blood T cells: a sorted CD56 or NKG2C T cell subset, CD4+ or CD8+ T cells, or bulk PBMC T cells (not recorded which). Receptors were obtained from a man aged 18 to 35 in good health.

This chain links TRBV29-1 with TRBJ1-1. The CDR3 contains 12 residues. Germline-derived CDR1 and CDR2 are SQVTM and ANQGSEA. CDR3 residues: CSVVSVNTEAFF. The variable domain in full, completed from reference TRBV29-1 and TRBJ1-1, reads SAVISQKPSRDICQRGTSLTIQCQVDSQVTMMFWYRQQPGQSLTLIATANQGSEATYESGFVIDKFPISRPNLTFSTLTVSNMSPEDSSIYLCSVVSVNTEAFFGQGTRLTVV.

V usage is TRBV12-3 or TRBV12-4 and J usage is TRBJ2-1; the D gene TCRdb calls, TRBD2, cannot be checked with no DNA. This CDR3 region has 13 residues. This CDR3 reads CASSFSRVGEQFF.

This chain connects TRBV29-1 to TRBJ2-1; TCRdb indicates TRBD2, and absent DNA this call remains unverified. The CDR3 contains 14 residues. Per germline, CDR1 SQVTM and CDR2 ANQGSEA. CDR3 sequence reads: CSVIFAGGPNEQFF.

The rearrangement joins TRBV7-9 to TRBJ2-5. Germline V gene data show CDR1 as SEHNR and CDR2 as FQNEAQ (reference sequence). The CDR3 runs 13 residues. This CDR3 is CASSFSSGETQYF.

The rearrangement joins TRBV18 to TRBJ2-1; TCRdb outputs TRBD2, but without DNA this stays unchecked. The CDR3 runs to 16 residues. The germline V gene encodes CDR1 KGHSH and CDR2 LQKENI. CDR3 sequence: CASSPSLAGAYNEQFF.

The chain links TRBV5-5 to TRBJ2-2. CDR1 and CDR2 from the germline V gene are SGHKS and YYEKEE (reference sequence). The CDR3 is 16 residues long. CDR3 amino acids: CASSLLNSRIDGELFF.

CDR3 region: CSVDEGLAEHNEQFF. The genes are TRBV29-1 and TRBJ2-1; without DNA, the TCRdb call of TRBD2 cannot be checked. The CDR3 has 15 residues. The germline CDR1 and CDR2 sequences are SQVTM and ANQGSEA.

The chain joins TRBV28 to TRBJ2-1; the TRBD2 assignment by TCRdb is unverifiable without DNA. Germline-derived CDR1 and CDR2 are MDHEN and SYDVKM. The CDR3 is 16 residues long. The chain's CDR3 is CASSLLTAGRYNEQFF. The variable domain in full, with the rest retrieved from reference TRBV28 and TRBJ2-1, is DVKVTQSSRYLVKRTGEKVFLECVQDMDHENMFWYRQDPGLGLRLIYFSYDVKMKEKGDIPEGYSVSREKKERFSLILESASTNQTSMYLCASSLLTAGRYNEQFFGPGTRLTVL.

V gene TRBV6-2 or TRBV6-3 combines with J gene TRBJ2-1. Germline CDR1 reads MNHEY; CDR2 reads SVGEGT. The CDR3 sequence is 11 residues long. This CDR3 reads CASSWNNEQFF.

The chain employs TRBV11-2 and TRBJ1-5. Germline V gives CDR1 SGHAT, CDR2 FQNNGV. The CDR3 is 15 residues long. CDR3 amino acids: CASSLSGLGNQPQHF.

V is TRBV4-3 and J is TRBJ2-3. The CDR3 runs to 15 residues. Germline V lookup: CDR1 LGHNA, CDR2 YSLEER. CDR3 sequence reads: CASSQTESGTDTQYF.

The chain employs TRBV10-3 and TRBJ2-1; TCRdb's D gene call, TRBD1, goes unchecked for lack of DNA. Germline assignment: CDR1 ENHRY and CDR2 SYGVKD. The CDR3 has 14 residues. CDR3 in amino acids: CAISGGGMENEQFF.

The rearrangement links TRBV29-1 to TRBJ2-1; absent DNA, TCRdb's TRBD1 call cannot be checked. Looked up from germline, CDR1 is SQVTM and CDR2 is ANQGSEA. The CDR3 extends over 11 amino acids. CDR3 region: CSVRQMDRHFF.

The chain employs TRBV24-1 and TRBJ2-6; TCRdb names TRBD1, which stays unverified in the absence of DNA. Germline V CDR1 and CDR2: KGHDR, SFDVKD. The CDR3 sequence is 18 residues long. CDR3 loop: CATSDWTASLSGANVLTF.

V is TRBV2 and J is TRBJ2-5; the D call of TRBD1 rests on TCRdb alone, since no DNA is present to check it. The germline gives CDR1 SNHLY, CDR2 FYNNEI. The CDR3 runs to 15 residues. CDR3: CASSELTGVGETQYF.

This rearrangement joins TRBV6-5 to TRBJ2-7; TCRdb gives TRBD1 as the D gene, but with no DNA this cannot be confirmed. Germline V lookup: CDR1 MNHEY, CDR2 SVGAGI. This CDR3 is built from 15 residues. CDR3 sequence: CASSYGAGRPYEQYF.

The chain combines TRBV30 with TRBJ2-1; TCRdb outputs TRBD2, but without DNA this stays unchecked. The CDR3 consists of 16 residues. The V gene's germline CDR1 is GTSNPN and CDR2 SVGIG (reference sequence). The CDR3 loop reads CAWGHEQRERNNEQFF.

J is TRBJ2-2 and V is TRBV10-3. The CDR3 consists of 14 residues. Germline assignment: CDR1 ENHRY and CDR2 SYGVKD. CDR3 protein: CAIMLDPNTGELFF.

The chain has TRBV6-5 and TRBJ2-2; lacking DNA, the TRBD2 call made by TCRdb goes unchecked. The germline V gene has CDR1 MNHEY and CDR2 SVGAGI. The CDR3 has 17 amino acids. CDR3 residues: CASSYSLVAWNTGELFF.

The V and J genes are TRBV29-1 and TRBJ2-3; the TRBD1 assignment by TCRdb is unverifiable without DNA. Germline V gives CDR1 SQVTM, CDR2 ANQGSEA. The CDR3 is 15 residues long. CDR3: CSVGASLSSTDTQYF.

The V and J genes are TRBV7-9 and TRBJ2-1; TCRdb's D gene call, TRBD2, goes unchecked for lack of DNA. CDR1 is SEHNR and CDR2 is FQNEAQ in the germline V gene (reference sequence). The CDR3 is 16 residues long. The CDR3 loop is CASSRRTSGKSNEQFF. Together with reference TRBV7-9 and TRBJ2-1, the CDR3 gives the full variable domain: DTGVSQNPRHKITKRGQNVTFRCDPISEHNRLYWYRQTLGQGPEFLTYFQNEAQLEKSRLLSDRFSAERPKGSFSTLEIQRTEQGDSAMYLCASSRRTSGKSNEQFFGPGTRLTVL.

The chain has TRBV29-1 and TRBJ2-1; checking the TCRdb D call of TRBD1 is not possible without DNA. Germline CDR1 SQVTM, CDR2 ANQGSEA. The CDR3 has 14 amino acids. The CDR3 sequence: CSVGGTGGVNEQFF.

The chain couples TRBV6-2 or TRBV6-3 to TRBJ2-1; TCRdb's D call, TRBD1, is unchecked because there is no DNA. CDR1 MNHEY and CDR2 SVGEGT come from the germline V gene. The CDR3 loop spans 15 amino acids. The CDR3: CASRPGQGKVNEQFF.

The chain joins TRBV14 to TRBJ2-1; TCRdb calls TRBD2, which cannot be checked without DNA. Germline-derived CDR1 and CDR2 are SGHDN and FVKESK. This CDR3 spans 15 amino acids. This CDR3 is CASSQPLTSANEQFF.

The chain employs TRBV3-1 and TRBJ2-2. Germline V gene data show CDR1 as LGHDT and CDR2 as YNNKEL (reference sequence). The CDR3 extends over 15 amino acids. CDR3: CASSRIRENTGELFF.

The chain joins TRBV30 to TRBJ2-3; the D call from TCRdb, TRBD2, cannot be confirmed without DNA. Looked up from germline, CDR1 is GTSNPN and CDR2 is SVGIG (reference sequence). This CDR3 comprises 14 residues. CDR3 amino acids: CAWNPVGSTDTQYF.

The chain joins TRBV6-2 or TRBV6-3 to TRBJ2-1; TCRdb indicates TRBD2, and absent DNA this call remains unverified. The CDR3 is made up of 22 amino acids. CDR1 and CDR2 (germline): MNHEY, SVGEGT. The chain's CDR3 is CASSYTPSLAGATHFPDNEQFF.

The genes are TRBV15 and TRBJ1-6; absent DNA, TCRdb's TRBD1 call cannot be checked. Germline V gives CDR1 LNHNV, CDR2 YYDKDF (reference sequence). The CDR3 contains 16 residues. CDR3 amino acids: CATSRTGAHGDSPLHF.

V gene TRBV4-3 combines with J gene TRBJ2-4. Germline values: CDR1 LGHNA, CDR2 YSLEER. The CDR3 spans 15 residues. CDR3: CASSPGSVAKNIQYF.

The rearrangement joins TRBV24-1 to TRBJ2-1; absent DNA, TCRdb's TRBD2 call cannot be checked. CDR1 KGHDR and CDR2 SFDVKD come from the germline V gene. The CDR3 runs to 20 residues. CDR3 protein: CATSDFAGVSPMGSYNEQFF.

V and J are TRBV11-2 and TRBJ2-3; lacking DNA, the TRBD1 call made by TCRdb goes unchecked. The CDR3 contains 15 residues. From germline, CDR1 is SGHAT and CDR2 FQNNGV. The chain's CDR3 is CASLSEWGLTDTQYF.